This TCR beta chain came from a study of T cell responses to AZD1222 COVID-19 vaccine (dated by TCRdb to the early 2020s). At the level of the whole study: AZD1222 recipients whose second dose came at about 4 weeks and those whose second dose came at about 12 weeks were combined into one group, since spike-specific TCR depth and breadth did not differ between the two schedules. TCR sequencing was performed for over 230 trial participants, of whom 200 to 210 were given two doses of AZD1222 and around 25 were given two doses of MenACWY control vaccine. Trial participants were enrolled into age subgroups of 18-55, 56-69 and 70-plus years, which contained around 140, 26 and 57 TCR-sequenced participants, respectively.

The time point label of this sample denotes: baseline before first vaccination. Vaccinee samples came from UK trials COV001 and COV002, including a single-blind randomized controlled phase 2/3 trial of AZD1222 (ChAdOx1 nCoV-19) in healthy adults. For TCRbeta chain sequencing, PBMC samples from trial participants were taken at day 0 and at day 28 after the second dose. The germline V gene specifies SGHNT as CDR1 and YENEEA as CDR2. The CDR3 spans 8 amino acids, including both terminal residues. To note about this clone: The antigen this receptor binds is unknown. The conserved phenylalanine or tryptophan is not found at the CDR3 terminus, so this likely reflects a read error. The DNA is omitted, as the CDR3 cannot be located on it reliably, and the CDR3 follows TCRdb's listing.

The CDR3 regions of human TCRbeta chains were analyzed by immunosequencing. Processing in the source paper ran as follows. Repertoire TCRs were matched against a reference library of SARS-CoV-2-specific TCRs generated with the MIRA antigen-specificity platform. Breadth meant the fraction of unique TCRs that were SARS-CoV-2-associated, whereas depth meant the fraction of total T cells that were SARS-CoV-2-associated. Using the MIRA data, every spike-specific TCR was mapped to the spike region that the TCR reacted to and assigned to either a CD4 or a CD8 class. Log10-transformed breadth and depth values were compared by one-way ANOVA with Sidak's multiple comparisons tests. The table was pulled from immuneACCESS by TCRdb, which kept in-frame rearrangements only. Such tables lose some clones; where checked, under half of the loss comes from unresolved V genes, and the rest has no known cause. V, J and clone size are those of that table, while D and trimming were read from the DNA. This sample holds 150,000 to 200,000 clones; more than 80% were observed only once. The leading ten clones occupy under 7.5% of the sample.

Broad study findings and their caveats: Reportedly, almost half of the unique spike-specific TCRs recognized epitopes lying outside the regions that are mutated in the B.1.351 and B.1.1.7 variants. No day 14 peak-response samples were available, so repertoires were characterized only after the peak T cell response. Only a handful of AZD1222 recipients were SARS-CoV-2 seropositive at baseline, limiting conclusions about previously exposed vaccinees. Participants were mostly white British and included more females than males, and it was suggested by the authors that clonal diversity may have been underestimated. CD4 TCRs associated with the vaccine covered the entire spike protein, and the dominant responses were in regions 160-218 and 743-854. In the small 56-69-year group, the increase in depth fell short of significance, most likely because of low power. A significant rise in spike-specific TCR breadth and depth was observed after two AZD1222 doses relative to day 0 and relative to MenACWY recipients.

The sequence was collected from an adult in good health. Source: peripheral blood, taken on day 0 of AZD1222 vaccination. The chain is made from TRBV11-3 and TRBJ1-3. The CDR3 reads CASSLDQV.